This T cell receptor beta chain came from a study of cytomegalovirus exposure and HLA in healthy donors. This CDR3 is built from 13 residues. J was trimmed by 5 bases and V by 6 bases; bases with no gene match: 4. The V gene's germline CDR1 is PRHDT and CDR2 FYEKMQ (reference sequence). Study results and limitations: It was confirmed in vitro that three of the CMV-associated chains were specific for CMV antigens.

The PCR had 60 Vbeta and 13 Jbeta primers. Sequencing used immunoSEQ multiplex PCR; TCRdb keeps in-frame clones, though not all of them. Reported are 75,000 to 95,000 clones; the ten largest clones contain roughly 1.5%. In the case of this clone: The target antigen is unknown.

The rearrangement uses TRBV13 and TRBJ1-1; 9 nucleotides match TRBD1. The specimen was PBMCs. The TCR was taken from a woman aged 55 to 70 in good health and CMV-seronegative. CDR3 residues: CASRRDRVTEAFF. In DNA, the CDR3 is TGTGCCAGCAGGCGGGACAGGGTAACTGAAGCTTTCTTT.